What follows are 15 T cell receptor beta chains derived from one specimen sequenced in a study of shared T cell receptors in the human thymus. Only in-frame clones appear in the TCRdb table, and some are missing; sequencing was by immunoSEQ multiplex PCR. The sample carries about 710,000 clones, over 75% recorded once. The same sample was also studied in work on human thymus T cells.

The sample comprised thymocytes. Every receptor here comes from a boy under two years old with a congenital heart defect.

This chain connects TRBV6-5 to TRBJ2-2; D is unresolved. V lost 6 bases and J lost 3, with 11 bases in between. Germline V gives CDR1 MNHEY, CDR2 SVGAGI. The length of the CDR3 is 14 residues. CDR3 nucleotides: TGTGCCAGCAGAAGAACGGTTGACACCGGGGAGCTGTTTTTT. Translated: CASRRTVDTGELFF.

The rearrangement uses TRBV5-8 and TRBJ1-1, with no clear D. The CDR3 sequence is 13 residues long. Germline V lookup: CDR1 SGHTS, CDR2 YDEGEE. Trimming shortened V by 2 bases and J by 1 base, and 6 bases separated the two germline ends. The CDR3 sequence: CASSFKQNTEAFF. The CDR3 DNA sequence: TGTGCCAGCAGCTTTAAACAGAACACTGAAGCTTTCTTT.

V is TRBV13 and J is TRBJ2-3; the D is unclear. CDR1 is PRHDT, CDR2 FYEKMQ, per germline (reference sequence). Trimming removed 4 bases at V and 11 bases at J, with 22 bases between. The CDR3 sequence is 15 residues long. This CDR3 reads CASSSQENDPSEQYF. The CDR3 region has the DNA TGTGCCAGCAGCTCCCAGGAAAACGATCCTTCGGAGCAGTATTTT.

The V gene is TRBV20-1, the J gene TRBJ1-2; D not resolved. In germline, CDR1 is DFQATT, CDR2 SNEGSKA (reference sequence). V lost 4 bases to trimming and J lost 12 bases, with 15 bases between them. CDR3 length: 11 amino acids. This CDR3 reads CSAKKAPVHTF. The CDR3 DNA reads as TGCAGTGCTAAAAAAGCACCGGTCCACACCTTC.

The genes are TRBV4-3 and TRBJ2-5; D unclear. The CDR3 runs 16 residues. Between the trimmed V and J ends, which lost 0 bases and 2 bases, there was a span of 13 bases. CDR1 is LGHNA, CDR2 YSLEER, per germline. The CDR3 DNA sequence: TGCGCCAGCAGCCAAGATTTCCAGGATAGGCAAGAGACCCAGTACTTC. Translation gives CASSQDFQDRQETQYF.

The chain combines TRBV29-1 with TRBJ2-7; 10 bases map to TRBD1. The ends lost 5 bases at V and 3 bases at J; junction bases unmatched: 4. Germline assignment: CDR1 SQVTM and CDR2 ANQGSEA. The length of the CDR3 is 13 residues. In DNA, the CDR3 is TGCAGCGTTCAAGGACAGGGGGACTACGAGCAGTACTTC. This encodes CSVQGQGDYEQYF.

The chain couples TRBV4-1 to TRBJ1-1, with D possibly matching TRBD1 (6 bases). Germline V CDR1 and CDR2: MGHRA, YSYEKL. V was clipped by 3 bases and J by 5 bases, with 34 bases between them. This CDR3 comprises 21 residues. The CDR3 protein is CASSHGPRGTFRGGSGTEAFF. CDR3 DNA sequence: TGCGCCAGCAGCCACGGGCCCAGGGGCACTTTTAGGGGTGGGAGTGGGACTGAAGCTTTCTTT.

In nucleotides, the CDR3 is TGTGCCAGCAGCGAACAGGTTGTTGGGCAAGAGACCCAGTACTTC. Protein product: CASSEQVVGQETQYF. V usage is TRBV6-1 and J usage is TRBJ2-5, with D maybe TRBD1 (5 bases). This CDR3 is built from 15 residues. CDR1 and CDR2 from the germline V gene are MNHNS and SASEGT. V was pared by 6 bases and J by 2 bases, with 16 bases between.

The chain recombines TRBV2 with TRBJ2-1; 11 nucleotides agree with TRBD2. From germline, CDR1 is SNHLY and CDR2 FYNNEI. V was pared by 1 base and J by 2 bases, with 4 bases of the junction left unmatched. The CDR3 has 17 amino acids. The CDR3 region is CASSEDTSGSPYNEQFF. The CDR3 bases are TGTGCCAGCAGTGAAGATACTAGCGGGAGCCCCTACAATGAGCAGTTCTTC.

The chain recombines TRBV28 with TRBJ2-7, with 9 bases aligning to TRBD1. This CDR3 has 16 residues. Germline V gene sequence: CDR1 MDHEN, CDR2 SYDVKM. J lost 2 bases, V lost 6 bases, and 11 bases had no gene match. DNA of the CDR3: TGTGCCAGCAGCCACCCGGTCGGACAGGGGACCTACGAGCAGTACTTC. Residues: CASSHPVGQGTYEQYF.

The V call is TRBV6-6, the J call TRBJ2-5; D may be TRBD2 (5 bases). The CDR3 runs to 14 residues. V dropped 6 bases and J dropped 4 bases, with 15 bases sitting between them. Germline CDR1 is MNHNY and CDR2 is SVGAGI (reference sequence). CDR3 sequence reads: CASSATRIPETQYF. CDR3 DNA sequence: TGTGCCAGCAGCGCAACTAGAATTCCAGAGACCCAGTACTTC.

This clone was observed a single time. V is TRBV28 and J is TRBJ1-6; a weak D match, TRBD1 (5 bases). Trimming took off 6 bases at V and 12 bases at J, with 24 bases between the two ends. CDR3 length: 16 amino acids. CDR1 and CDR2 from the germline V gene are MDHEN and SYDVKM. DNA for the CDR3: TGTGCCAGCAGACCACGGAGGGGCCTGTGGGGAGGACCCCTCCACTTT. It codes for CASRPRRGLWGGPLHF. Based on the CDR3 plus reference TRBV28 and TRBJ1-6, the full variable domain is DVKVTQSSRYLVKRTGEKVFLECVQDMDHENMFWYRQDPGLGLRLIYFSYDVKMKEKGDIPEGYSVSREKKERFSLILESASTNQTSMYLCASRPRRGLWGGPLHFGNGTRLTVT.

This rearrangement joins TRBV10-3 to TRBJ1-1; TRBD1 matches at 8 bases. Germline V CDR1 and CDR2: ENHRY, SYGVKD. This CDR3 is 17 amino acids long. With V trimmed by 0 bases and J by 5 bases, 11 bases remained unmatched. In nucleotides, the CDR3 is TGTGCCATCAGTGAGTCGACAGGGGAAGGAGAACGGACTGAAGCTTTCTTT. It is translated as CAISESTGEGERTEAFF.

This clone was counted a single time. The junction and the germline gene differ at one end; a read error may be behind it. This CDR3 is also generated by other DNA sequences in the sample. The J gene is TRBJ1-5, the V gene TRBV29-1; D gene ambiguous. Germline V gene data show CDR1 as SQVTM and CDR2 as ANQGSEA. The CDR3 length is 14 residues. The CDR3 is CSVAPDYSNQPQHF. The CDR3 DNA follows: TGCAGCGTTGCCCCAGATTATAGCAATCAGCCACAGCATTTT.

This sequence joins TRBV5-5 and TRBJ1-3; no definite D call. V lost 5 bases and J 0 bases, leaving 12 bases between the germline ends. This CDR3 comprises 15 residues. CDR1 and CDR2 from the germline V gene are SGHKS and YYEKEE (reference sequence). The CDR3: CASSRPQDSGNTIYF. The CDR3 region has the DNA TGTGCCAGCAGTCGTCCGCAGGACTCTGGAAACACCATATATTTT.